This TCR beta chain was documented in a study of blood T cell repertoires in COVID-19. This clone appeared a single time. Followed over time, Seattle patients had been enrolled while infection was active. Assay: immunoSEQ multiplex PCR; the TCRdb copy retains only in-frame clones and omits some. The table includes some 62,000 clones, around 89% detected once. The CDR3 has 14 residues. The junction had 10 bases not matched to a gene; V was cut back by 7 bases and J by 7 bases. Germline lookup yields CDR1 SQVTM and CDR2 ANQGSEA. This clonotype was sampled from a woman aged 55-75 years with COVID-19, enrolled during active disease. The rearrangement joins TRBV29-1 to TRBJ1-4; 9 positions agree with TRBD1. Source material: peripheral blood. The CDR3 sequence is CSAGPGQGIEKLFF. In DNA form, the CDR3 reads TGCAGCGCTGGCCCGGGACAGGGAATTGAAAAACTGTTTTTT.